The 12 T cell receptor beta chains below were found in one sample sequenced in a study of T cells after yellow fever vaccination. TCRdb ran MiXCR on the 5' RACE reads and lists one entry per CDR3 protein. The sample holds roughly 500,000 distinct CDR3 sequences; approximately 21% are singletons and the top ten take 14%. The sequenced sample was PBMCs, obtained 15 days after the yellow fever booster vaccination. The receptor source for this set is a man aged 25-45 years who received the YFV17D yellow fever vaccine.

The chain joins TRBV6-2 or TRBV6-3 to TRBJ2-1; TRBD1 matches at 7 bases. The length of the CDR3 is 15 residues. The V segment lost 6 bases and the J segment 5 bases; nucleotides outside the gene matches: 10. Germline CDR1 is MNHEY and CDR2 is SVGEGT. The CDR3 DNA sequence: TGTGCCAGCAGGAACGACAGGGTTCGGGACAATGAGCAGTTCTTC. It translates to CASRNDRVRDNEQFF.

This clonotype occurred a few times. The chain combines TRBV29-1 with TRBJ2-1; the D gene is possibly TRBD2 (7 bases). This CDR3 region has 15 residues. V was trimmed by 0 bases and J by 5 bases, leaving 14 bases between them. CDR1 is SQVTM and CDR2 is ANQGSEA in the germline V gene. This CDR3 is CSVEEWGGWDNEQFF. The CDR3 nucleotides are TGCAGCGTTGAAGAATGGGGGGGCTGGGACAATGAGCAGTTCTTC.

This clonotype occurred many times. This chain joins TRBV7-2 and TRBJ2-1; 10 bases agree with TRBD1. Germline V CDR1 and CDR2: SGHTA, FQGNSA. With V trimmed by 4 bases and J by 6 bases, 6 bases remained unmatched. This CDR3 contains 15 residues. In DNA form, the CDR3 reads TGTGCCAGCAGCTCGCGGACAGGGGGTAGCAATGAGCAGTTCTTC. Translating gives CASSSRTGGSNEQFF.

The V gene is TRBV5-1, the J gene TRBJ2-5; possibly TRBD2 for D (6 bases). The CDR3 is 13 residues long. V was pared by 5 bases and J by 2 bases, with 10 bases between. From germline, CDR1 is SGHRS and CDR2 YFSETQ. DNA for the CDR3: TGCGCCAGCAGGAAGGGACTTCAAGAGACCCAGTACTTC. Translated, it gives CASRKGLQETQYF.

A few counts support this clonotype. The chain links TRBV10-3 to TRBJ2-3, with unresolved D. The CDR3 runs to 11 residues. Germline V CDR1 and CDR2: ENHRY, SYGVKD. V was shortened by 8 bases and J by 4 bases, with 7 bases between the two germline ends. The CDR3 bases are TGTGCCATCTCCGACGCAGATACGCAGTATTTT. Its protein product is CAISDADTQYF.

J is TRBJ2-7 and V is TRBV7-2, with TRBD1 matching over 8 bases. The J segment lost 5 bases and the V segment lost 5 bases, leaving 8 bases of the junction unmatched. The CDR3 is made up of 14 amino acids. CDR1 is SGHTA and CDR2 is FQGNSA in the germline V gene. Written as DNA, the CDR3 is TGTGCCAGCAGCGCAGACAGGGGACGGGACGAGCAGTACTTC. Protein product: CASSADRGRDEQYF.

This chain links TRBV20-1 with TRBJ1-1; D is unresolved. The V end lost 7 bases, the J end lost 1 base, and 7 bases lay between the germline ends. Germline CDR1 and CDR2: DFQATT and SNEGSKA (reference sequence). The CDR3 extends over 11 amino acids. The CDR3 bases are TGCAGTGTTCGACAGAACACTGAAGCTTTCTTT. Its translation: CSVRQNTEAFF.

The rearrangement links TRBV19 to TRBJ2-1, with TRBD2 matching over 8 bases. Germline-derived CDR1 and CDR2 are LNHDA and SQIVND (reference sequence). After removal of 4 bases from V and 12 bases from J, the junction contained 14 bases not matched to a gene. The CDR3 covers 15 residues. CDR3 nucleotides: TGTGCCAGTAGTACCCCACCCTTACTAGCGGCGGCGCAGTTCTTC. Protein: CASSTPPLLAAAQFF.

The chain uses TRBV20-1 and TRBJ2-1; 12 bases align to TRBD2. Losses at the gene ends were 5 bases for V and 7 bases for J; bases not matched to a gene: 9. The germline CDR1 and CDR2 sequences are DFQATT and SNEGSKA (reference sequence). This CDR3 contains 15 residues. Written as DNA, the CDR3 is TGCAGTGCTTCAAAGACTAGCGGGAGTGGGAATGAGCAGTTCTTC. This translates into CSASKTSGSGNEQFF.

The chain is built from TRBV7-3 and TRBJ2-5; 8 bases agree with TRBD2. The CDR3 has 16 amino acids. V shed 5 bases, J shed 2 bases, and the junction held 10 bases outside the gene matches. From germline, CDR1 is SGHTA and CDR2 FQGTGA. DNA of the CDR3: TGTGCCAGCAGCCCCTCCCCCACGGGAGGGCAAGAGACCCAGTACTTC. The encoded protein is CASSPSPTGGQETQYF.

The sample holds a few counts of this clonotype. The chain couples TRBV28 to TRBJ2-7; no reliable D call. The CDR3 length is 11 residues. Germline V gene sequence: CDR1 MDHEN, CDR2 SYDVKM. Trimming took off 1 base at V and 6 bases at J, with 4 bases between the two ends. In nucleotides, the CDR3 is TGTGCCAGCAGTTTATACCTCGAGCAGTACTTC. It specifies CASSLYLEQYF.

This clonotype was seen a few times. The V gene is TRBV25-1, the J gene TRBJ2-7; D may be TRBD1 (6 bases). The ends were cut back, 6 bases at V and 3 bases at J, with 9 bases in the middle. The CDR3 is 12 residues long. Germline loops: CDR1 MGHDK, CDR2 SYGVNS. The CDR3 nucleotides read TGTGCCAGCAGGGACAGCGTCTACGAGCAGTACTTC. The encoded protein is CASRDSVYEQYF.